Listed here are 22 T cell receptor beta chains from one sample, sequenced in a study of blood T cell repertoires in COVID-19. Clones were sequenced by immunoSEQ multiplex PCR, and TCRdb holds only the in-frame ones, with some missing. Here the sample spans tens of thousands of clones, around 75% being singletons. Specimen: peripheral blood. The receptors shown here come from a woman aged 45 to 65 with acute or convalescent COVID-19.

This clone was picked up a small number of times. V usage is TRBV6-5 and J usage is TRBJ2-7, with TRBD1 matching 7 bases. The germline CDR1 and CDR2 sequences are MNHEY and SVGAGI. This CDR3 comprises 13 residues. V gave up 1 base and J gave up 4 bases; unmatched junction bases: 1. CDR3 sequence (DNA): TGTGCCAGCAGTTACTTGACAGGGTACGAGCAGTACTTC. As protein: CASSYLTGYEQYF.

The chain links TRBV10-2 to TRBJ2-1, with TRBD1 identical over 10 bases. The CDR3 is made up of 16 amino acids. Looked up from germline, CDR1 is WSHSY and CDR2 is SAAADI. The trim removed 8 bases at V and 7 bases at J, leaving 14 bases unmatched. The CDR3: CASYGKGTGDVNEQFF. In DNA form, the CDR3 reads TGCGCCAGCTATGGGAAGGGGACAGGGGATGTGAATGAGCAGTTCTTC.

This chain joins TRBV19 and TRBJ1-1; a weak D match, TRBD1 (5 bases). CDR3 length: 14 amino acids. Looked up from germline, CDR1 is LNHDA and CDR2 is SQIVND (reference sequence). With 2 bases removed from V and 8 bases from J, the gap between germline ends came to 15 bases. The DNA for the CDR3 is TGTGCCAGTAGTATACAGGGTGGGTTTCGAGAAGCTTTCTTT. This gives the protein CASSIQGGFREAFF.

The chain has TRBV6-5 and TRBJ1-2, with D possibly matching TRBD1 (6 bases). This CDR3 has 12 amino acids. V lost 8 bases and J lost 5, with 12 bases in between. CDR1 is MNHEY, CDR2 SVGAGI, per germline. Written as DNA, the CDR3 is TGTGCCAGCTCGGAGGGGGGGTATGGCTACACCTTC. It codes for CASSEGGYGYTF.

V gene TRBV29-1 combines with J gene TRBJ1-3, with 10 bases aligning to TRBD1. V gave up 6 bases and J gave up 4 bases; unmatched junction bases: 6. The CDR3 totals 14 residues. Germline V CDR1 and CDR2: SQVTM, ANQGSEA. CDR3 loop: CSVSVGQGGNTIYF. The CDR3 nucleotides are TGCAGCGTGTCCGTGGGACAGGGGGGAAACACCATATATTTT. The full variable domain, rest sourced from reference TRBV29-1 and TRBJ1-3, is SAVISQKPSRDICQRGTSLTIQCQVDSQVTMMFWYRQQPGQSLTLIATANQGSEATYESGFVIDKFPISRPNLTFSTLTVSNMSPEDSSIYLCSVSVGQGGNTIYFGEGSWLTVV.

The chain has TRBV3-1 (or the pseudogene TRBV3-2) and TRBJ2-6; TRBD1 agrees at 7 bases. Germline V CDR1 and CDR2: LGHDT, YNNKEL (reference sequence). V dropped 4 bases and J dropped 4; count of bases not matched to a gene: 1. The CDR3 is 14 residues long. The CDR3 coding sequence is TGTGCCAGCAGCCTGACAGGGGGGGCCAACGTCCTGACTTTC. Residues: CASSLTGGANVLTF.

V and J are TRBV28 and TRBJ2-7, with 14 bases identical to TRBD2. The CDR3 runs to 14 residues. Trimming at V came to 3 bases and at J to 12 bases, leaving 7 bases not matched to a gene. Germline CDR1 MDHEN, CDR2 SYDVKM. The DNA for the CDR3 is TGTGCCAGCAGTTTTTCCCGACTAGCGGGGGGGCTGTACTTC. Its translation is CASSFSRLAGGLYF.

This clone came up a few times. J is TRBJ1-1 and V is TRBV19; 10 bases map to TRBD1. The ends lost 9 bases at V and 5 bases at J; junction bases unmatched: 3. Looked up from germline, CDR1 is LNHDA and CDR2 is SQIVND (reference sequence). The CDR3 consists of 12 residues. The CDR3 loop reads CASRTGGTEAFF. CDR3 bases: TGTGCCAGCCGGACAGGGGGGACTGAAGCTTTCTTT. The variable domain in full, with the rest retrieved from reference TRBV19 and TRBJ1-1, is DGGITQSPKYLFRKEGQNVTLSCEQNLNHDAMYWYRQDPGQGLRLIYYSQIVNDFQKGDIAEGYSVSREKKESFPLTVTSAQKNPTAFYLCASRTGGTEAFFGQGTRLTVV.

The V gene is TRBV5-4, the J gene TRBJ2-5; 10 bases are a match to TRBD2. The J segment lost 4 bases and the V segment lost 1 base, leaving 1 base of the junction unmatched. Germline CDR1 reads SGHNT; CDR2 reads YYREEE (reference sequence). CDR3 length equals 14 residues. CDR3 in amino acids: CASSLPSGGETQYF. CDR3 DNA sequence: TGTGCCAGCAGCTTGCCTAGCGGGGGAGAGACCCAGTACTTC. Combining the CDR3 with reference TRBV5-4 and TRBJ2-5 gives the whole variable domain ETGVTQSPTHLIKTRGQQVTLRCSSQSGHNTVSWYQQALGQGPQFIFQYYREEENGRGNFPPRFSGLQFPNYSSELNVNALELDDSALYLCASSLPSGGETQYFGPGTRLLVL.

The chain links TRBV6-2 or TRBV6-3 to TRBJ2-2; a weak D match, TRBD1 (6 bases). V lost 5 bases to trimming and J lost 5 bases, with 15 bases between them. The V gene's germline CDR1 is MNHEY and CDR2 SVGEGT. The CDR3 extends over 15 amino acids. The CDR3 reads CASSRLDRFTGELFF. Here the CDR3 DNA reads TGTGCCAGCAGTCGACTCGACAGGTTTACCGGGGAGCTGTTTTTT.

This clone was seen only once. The J gene is TRBJ2-1, the V gene TRBV2; D may be TRBD1 (5 bases). Trimming cost V 4 bases and J 6 bases, with 13 bases left between them. Germline V gene lookup returns CDR1 SNHLY and CDR2 FYNNEI. The CDR3 has 14 amino acids. The CDR3 DNA reads as TGTGCCAGCAGTGTTGGTGGGGCGGTCAATGAGCAGTTCTTC. Protein product: CASSVGGAVNEQFF.

This chain links TRBV6-5 with TRBJ2-6, with 7 nucleotides matching TRBD1. V was clipped by 8 bases and J by 5 bases; unmatched bases: 9. The V gene's germline CDR1 is MNHEY and CDR2 SVGAGI. The CDR3 totals 15 residues. CDR3 residues: CASGTTGEWANVLTF. CDR3 DNA: TGTGCCAGCGGTACTACAGGGGAATGGGCCAACGTCCTGACTTTC.

The chain carries TRBV4-1 and TRBJ2-7; 8 bases match TRBD1. Germline V lookup: CDR1 MGHRA, CDR2 YSYEKL. This CDR3 spans 15 amino acids. The ends lost 0 bases at V and 5 bases at J; junction bases unmatched: 6. The CDR3 region has the DNA TGCGCCAGCAGCCAAGATAAAGCAGGGGGCGACGAGCAGTACTTC. Amino acid sequence: CASSQDKAGGDEQYF.

The chain combines TRBV19 with TRBJ2-7; TRBD1 matches at 7 bases. Per germline, CDR1 LNHDA and CDR2 SQIVND (reference sequence). J lost 2 bases, V lost 10 bases, and 5 bases had no gene match. This CDR3 region has 12 residues. The CDR3 region is CATGDRTYEQYF. CDR3 nucleotide sequence: TGTGCCACCGGGGACAGAACCTACGAGCAGTACTTC.

The genes are TRBV4-3 and TRBJ2-7; 9 bases are shared with TRBD2. The CDR3 has 15 amino acids. Germline CDR1 LGHNA, CDR2 YSLEER. With V trimmed by 3 bases and J by 6 bases, 9 bases remained unmatched. The CDR3 DNA follows: TGCGCCAGCAGCCACGTAGCGGGGGCAGTGGGCGAGCAGTACTTC. Its protein product is CASSHVAGAVGEQYF.

In this sample, this clone turned up once. The V call is TRBV28, the J call TRBJ1-3, with no clear D. CDR1 is MDHEN, CDR2 SYDVKM, per germline. Trimming left V 6 bases short and J 0 bases short, with 9 bases between. There are 14 residues in the CDR3. Here the CDR3 DNA reads TGTGCCAGCAGACATAGCACCTCTGGAAACACCATATATTTT. This translates into CASRHSTSGNTIYF.

The chain carries TRBV6-5 and TRBJ1-6; D unclear. Germline CDR1 MNHEY, CDR2 SVGAGI. CDR3 length equals 14 residues. Trimming removed 6 bases from V and 0 bases from J, with 6 bases in between. CDR3 region: CASRDSSYNSPLHF. The CDR3 DNA sequence: TGTGCCAGCAGAGATAGCTCCTATAATTCACCCCTCCACTTT.

V usage is TRBV3-1 (or the pseudogene TRBV3-2) and J usage is TRBJ1-1; the match to TRBD1 covers 7 bases. V lost 3 bases, J lost 8 bases, and 6 bases stayed unmatched. Germline-derived CDR1 and CDR2 are LGHDT and YNNKEL (reference sequence). The length of the CDR3 is 13 residues. CDR3 sequence: CASSQEGTVEAFF. CDR3 DNA: TGTGCCAGCAGCCAGGAGGGGACAGTCGAAGCTTTCTTT.

This clone was observed a handful of times. The V and J genes are TRBV7-2 and TRBJ2-1; TRBD2 aligns across 14 bases. The trim removed 5 bases at V and 6 bases at J, leaving 9 bases unmatched. The CDR3 has 17 residues. Germline CDR1 is SGHTA and CDR2 is FQGNSA. The CDR3 loop is CASSPGLAGGPGNEQFF. The CDR3 nucleotides are TGTGCCAGCAGCCCAGGACTAGCGGGGGGCCCCGGCAATGAGCAGTTCTTC.

The J gene is TRBJ1-2, the V gene TRBV28; D possibly corresponds to TRBD1 (6 bases). Per the germline V gene, CDR1 is MDHEN and CDR2 is SYDVKM. The ends were cut back, 2 bases at V and 3 bases at J, with 16 bases in the middle. The CDR3 has 16 amino acids. CDR3 residues: CASSLGGAGSDYGYTF. CDR3 sequence (DNA): TGTGCCAGCAGTTTAGGGGGGGCAGGGAGTGACTATGGCTACACCTTC.

The chain is built from TRBV11-3 and TRBJ2-1; 8 nucleotides align to TRBD1. CDR1 and CDR2 (germline): SGHNT, YENEEA. V dropped 5 bases and J dropped 6; count of bases not matched to a gene: 6. The CDR3 is 14 amino acids. The CDR3 is CASSPGTGSNEQFF. The CDR3 DNA reads TGTGCCAGCAGCCCCGGGACAGGTTCCAATGAGCAGTTCTTC.

The gene calls are TRBV3-1 (or the pseudogene TRBV3-2) and TRBJ2-7, with D tentatively TRBD2 (6 bases). This CDR3 has 14 amino acids. Germline V gives CDR1 LGHDT, CDR2 YNNKEL (reference sequence). Trimming removed 5 bases from V and 3 bases from J, with 14 bases in between. In nucleotides, the CDR3 is TGTGCCAGCAGCTCCTTCGGGCGGGGCTACGAGCAGTACTTC. It specifies CASSSFGRGYEQYF.